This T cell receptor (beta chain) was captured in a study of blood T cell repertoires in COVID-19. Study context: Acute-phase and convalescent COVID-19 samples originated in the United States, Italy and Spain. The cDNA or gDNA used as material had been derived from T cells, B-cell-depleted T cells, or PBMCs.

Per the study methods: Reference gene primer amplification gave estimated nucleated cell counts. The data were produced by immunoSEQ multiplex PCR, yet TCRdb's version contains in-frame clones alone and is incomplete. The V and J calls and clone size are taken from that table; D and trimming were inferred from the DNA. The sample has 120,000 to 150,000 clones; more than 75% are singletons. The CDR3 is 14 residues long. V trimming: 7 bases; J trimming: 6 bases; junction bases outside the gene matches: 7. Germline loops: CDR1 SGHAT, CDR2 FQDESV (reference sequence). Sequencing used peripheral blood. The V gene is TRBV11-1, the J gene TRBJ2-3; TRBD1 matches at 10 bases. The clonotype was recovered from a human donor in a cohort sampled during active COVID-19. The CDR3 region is CASNPGQGLDTQYF. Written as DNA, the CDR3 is TGTGCCAGCAACCCGGGACAGGGGCTGGATACGCAGTATTTT.